A single T cell receptor (beta chain) is shown here with its context. Its antigen is undetermined. The data were obtained in a study of OX40 agonist ivuxolimab in advanced cancers. Trimming removed 0 bases at V and 1 base at J, with 24 bases between. Germline loops: CDR1 GTSNPN, CDR2 SVGIG (reference sequence). The CDR3 has 20 amino acids. Findings of the study overall: Within 6 weeks, CD4+ and CD8+ blood T cells expanded clonally at 0.1 to 3.0 mg/kg.

Measured with immunoSEQ multiplex PCR; TCRdb has only the in-frame clones, and not every one. The sample carries 71,000 or so clones, approximately 86% recorded once. Here the sequenced sample was CD4+ or CD8+ T cells sorted from blood, taken in a trial of the OX40 agonist ivuxolimab. This clonotype was sampled from an adult with an advanced solid tumor such as melanoma, head and neck, liver or kidney cancer. The V and J genes are TRBV30 and TRBJ2-2; maybe TRBD2 (6 bases). CDR3 sequence (DNA): TGTGCCTGGAGTGTAACGGATTGGCGGGGTCGCACGAAGAACACCGGGGAGCTGTTTTTT. It is translated as CAWSVTDWRGRTKNTGELFF.